The 8 T cell receptor beta chains below come from one sample, sequenced in a study of human T cells and chemical hapten exposure (dated by TCRdb to about 2021). Sample time point, as interpreted from the label and publication: patch test 2, 6 weeks after DPC sensitization. The label giving this sample's treatment or condition can be read as: therapeutic diphenylcyclopropenone sensitization with weekly scalp DPC. Libraries were made using RACE. Sequencing was carried out with a NextSeq 500. The raw public reads went through TCRdb reprocessing: fastp at Q25, MiXCR clone calling, in-frame beta chains kept. Rows with one shared CDR3 protein collapse into an entry with the most common genes and DNA. The sample records tens of thousands of distinct CDR3 sequences, roughly 10% of which are singletons. Roughly 5% of the sample rests with the top ten. Sequenced material: whole blood, taken in connection with sensitization to the hapten diphenylcyclopropenone (DPC). These receptors all come from a woman aged 50 to 60 with alopecia areata. Some clones in this sample may be carry-over from other donors' samples.

Ten or more counts support this clonotype. The chain uses TRBV6-2 or TRBV6-3 and TRBJ2-1, with TRBD2 identical over 8 bases. Germline CDR1 MNHEY, CDR2 SVGEGT. The V gene end was trimmed by 5 bases and the J gene end by 4 bases; junction bases not matched to a gene: 10. CDR3 size: 16 residues. The CDR3 region has the DNA TGTGCCAGCAGTCAATACAGCGGGAGCCCTTACAATGAGCAGTTCTTC. Its protein is CASSQYSGSPYNEQFF.

The chain joins TRBV20-1 to TRBJ2-4; perhaps TRBD2 as D (5 bases). CDR1 is DFQATT and CDR2 is SNEGSKA in the germline V gene (reference sequence). V shed 3 bases and J shed 0 bases, with 9 bases lying between them. The CDR3 covers 14 residues. The CDR3 DNA reads as TGCAGTGCTAGCGGGAATGTAGCCAAAAACATTCAGTACTTC. It yields the protein CSASGNVAKNIQYF.

This clonotype turned up a few times. The chain uses TRBV20-1 and TRBJ2-3, with TRBD2 matching over 15 bases. V dropped 0 bases and J dropped 4; count of bases not matched to a gene: 5. This CDR3 is built from 17 residues. Germline-derived CDR1 and CDR2 are DFQATT and SNEGSKA (reference sequence). The CDR3 DNA is TGCAGTGCTAGAGATGTCGGGACTAGCGGGAGGTCAGATACGCAGTATTTT. Its translation: CSARDVGTSGRSDTQYF.

The V call is TRBV6-2 or TRBV6-3, the J call TRBJ2-1, with a possible D match to TRBD1 (6 bases). This CDR3 contains 15 residues. Germline CDR1 and CDR2: MNHEY and SVGEGT. Trimming stripped 6 bases from V and 0 bases from J, with 12 bases between. For the CDR3, the DNA is TGTGCCAGCAGCCACGACAGGAGCTCCTACAATGAGCAGTTCTTC. Residues: CASSHDRSSYNEQFF.

V usage is TRBV28 and J usage is TRBJ2-3; no definite D call. CDR1 is MDHEN, CDR2 SYDVKM, per germline. Trimming removed 8 bases at V and 6 bases at J, with 9 bases between. This CDR3 region has 11 residues. This CDR3 reads CASGLWDTQYF. As DNA, the CDR3 is TGTGCCAGCGGGTTATGGGATACGCAGTATTTT.

This clonotype has a count of ten or more. The chain employs TRBV14 and TRBJ1-3; D remains ambiguous. Germline assignment: CDR1 SGHDN and CDR2 FVKESK. The CDR3 has 15 amino acids. V was clipped by 0 bases and J by 8 bases, with 14 bases between them. The CDR3 DNA reads as TGTGCCAGCAGCCAAGATCTAAGGGTTCAGCACACCATATATTTT. Protein product: CASSQDLRVQHTIYF. The entire variable domain, with the rest obtained from reference TRBV14 and TRBJ1-3, is as follows: EAGVTQFPSHSVIEKGQTVTLRCDPISGHDNLYWYRRVMGKEIKFLLHFVKESKQDESGMPNNRFLAERTGGTYSTLKVQPAELEDSGVYFCASSQDLRVQHTIYFGEGSWLTVV.

This clonotype was recorded at least ten times. The V and J genes are TRBV20-1 and TRBJ1-2, with 10 bases matching TRBD1. The CDR3 covers 15 residues. CDR1 DFQATT and CDR2 SNEGSKA come from the germline V gene (reference sequence). V gave up 3 bases and J gave up 7 bases; unmatched junction bases: 11. The CDR3, as DNA: TGCAGTGCTAGGCCGGACAGGGGGTTCATTGCTGGCTACACCTTC. As protein: CSARPDRGFIAGYTF.

In its sample, this clonotype was seen many times. This sequence joins TRBV5-1 and TRBJ2-3; 10 nucleotides agree with TRBD2. The CDR3 is 15 residues long. With V trimmed by 5 bases and J by 2 bases, 5 bases remained unmatched. The germline V gene has CDR1 SGHRS and CDR2 YFSETQ. Here the CDR3 DNA reads TGCGCCAGCAGTTTTCTAGCGGGGGCCACAGATACGCAGTATTTT. This encodes CASSFLAGATDTQYF.